The clone carrying this TCR beta chain was counted many times. The antigen is undetermined. Unique molecular identifiers tagged the TCRbeta library. TCRdb reanalysed the PCR reads using MiXCR and keeps one entry per CDR3 protein. This table holds 200,000 or so distinct CDR3 sequences, roughly 6% found once. This specimen comes from a study of T-cell reconstitution after alpha-beta-depleted transplantation in children. Points from the study as a whole: The main origin of T-cell counts and diversity one year after transplant was newly produced T cells. Reports say that about two months after transplant, the alpha-beta T cells came out of several hundred graft clones that had expanded.

The ends were cut back, 5 bases at V and 9 bases at J, with 11 bases in the middle. The CDR3 is 13 amino acids. The clonotype originates from a girl in the first two years of life with combined immunodeficiency, due to receive a stem cell transplant. The specimen was PBMCs, collected before TCRalphabeta/CD19-depleted stem cell transplant. This chain links TRBV12-3 or TRBV12-4 with TRBJ1-6; D is unresolved. CDR3 sequence reads: CASSHLIGSPLHF. The CDR3 DNA is TGTGCCAGCAGTCACCTTATCGGTTCACCCCTCCACTTT.